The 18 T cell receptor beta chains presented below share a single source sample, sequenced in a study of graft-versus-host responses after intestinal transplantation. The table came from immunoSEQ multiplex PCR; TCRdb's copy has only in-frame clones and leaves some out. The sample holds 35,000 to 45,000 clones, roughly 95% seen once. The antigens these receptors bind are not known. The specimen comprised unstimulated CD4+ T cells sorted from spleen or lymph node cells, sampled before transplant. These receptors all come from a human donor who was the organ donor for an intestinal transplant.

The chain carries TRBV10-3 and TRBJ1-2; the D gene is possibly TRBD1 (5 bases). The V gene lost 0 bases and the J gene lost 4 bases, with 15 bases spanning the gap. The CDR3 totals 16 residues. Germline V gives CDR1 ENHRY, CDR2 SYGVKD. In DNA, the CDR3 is TGTGCCATCAGTGAGTCGGGACCACTCACCTCCTATGGCTACACCTTC. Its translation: CAISESGPLTSYGYTF.

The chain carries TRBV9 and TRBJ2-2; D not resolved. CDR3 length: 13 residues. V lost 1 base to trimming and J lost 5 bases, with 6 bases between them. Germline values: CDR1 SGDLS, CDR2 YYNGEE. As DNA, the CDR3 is TGTGCCAGCAGCGTAAGCGCGACCGGGGAGCTGTTTTTT. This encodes CASSVSATGELFF. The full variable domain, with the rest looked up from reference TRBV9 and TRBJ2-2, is DSGVTQTPKHLITATGQRVTLRCSPRSGDLSVYWYQQSLDQGLQFLIQYYNGEERAKGNILERFSAQQFPDLHSELNLSSLELGDSALYFCASSVSATGELFFGEGSRLTVL.

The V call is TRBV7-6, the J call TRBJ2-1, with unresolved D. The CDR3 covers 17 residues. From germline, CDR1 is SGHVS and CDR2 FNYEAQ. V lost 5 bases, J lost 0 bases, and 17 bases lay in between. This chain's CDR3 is CASSALSGRSSYNEQFF. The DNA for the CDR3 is TGTGCCAGCAGCGCGCTCTCCGGCAGGAGCTCCTACAATGAGCAGTTCTTC.

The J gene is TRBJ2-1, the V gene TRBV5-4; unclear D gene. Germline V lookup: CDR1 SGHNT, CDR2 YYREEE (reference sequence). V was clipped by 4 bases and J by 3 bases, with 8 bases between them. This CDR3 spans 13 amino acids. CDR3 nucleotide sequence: TGTGCCAGCAGCCCGGAGTTCTACAATGAGCAGTTCTTC. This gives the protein CASSPEFYNEQFF.

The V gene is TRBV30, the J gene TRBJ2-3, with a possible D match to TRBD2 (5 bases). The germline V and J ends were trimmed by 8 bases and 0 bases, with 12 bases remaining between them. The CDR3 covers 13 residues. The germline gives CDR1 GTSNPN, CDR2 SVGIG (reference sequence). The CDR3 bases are TGTGCCGGAGCACGGACTAGCACAGATACGCAGTATTTT. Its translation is CAGARTSTDTQYF.

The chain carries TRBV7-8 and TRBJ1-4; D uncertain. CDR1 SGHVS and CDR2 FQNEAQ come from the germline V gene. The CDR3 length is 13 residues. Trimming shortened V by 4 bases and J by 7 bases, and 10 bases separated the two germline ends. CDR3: CASSSGLLEKLFF. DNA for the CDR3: TGTGCCAGCAGCTCCGGACTGCTTGAAAAACTGTTTTTT.

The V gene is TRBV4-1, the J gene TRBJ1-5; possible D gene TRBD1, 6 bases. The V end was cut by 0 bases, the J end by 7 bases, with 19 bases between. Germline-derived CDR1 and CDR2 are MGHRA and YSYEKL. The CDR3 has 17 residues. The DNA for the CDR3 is TGCGCCAGCAGCCAAGATTTGGGGGCCGCAATGGGACAGCCCCAGCATTTT. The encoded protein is CASSQDLGAAMGQPQHF.

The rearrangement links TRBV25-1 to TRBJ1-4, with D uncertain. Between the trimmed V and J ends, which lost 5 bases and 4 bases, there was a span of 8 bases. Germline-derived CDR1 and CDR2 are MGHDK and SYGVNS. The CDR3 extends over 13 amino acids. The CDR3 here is CASSSRDNEKLFF. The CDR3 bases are TGTGCCAGCAGTAGCCGTGATAATGAAAAACTGTTTTTT.

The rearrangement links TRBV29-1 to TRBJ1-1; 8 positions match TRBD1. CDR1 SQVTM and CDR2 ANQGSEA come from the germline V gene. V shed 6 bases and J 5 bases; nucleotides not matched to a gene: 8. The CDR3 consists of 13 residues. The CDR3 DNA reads TGCAGCGTCTCAGGGGGCTGGGGGACTGAAGCTTTCTTT. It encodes CSVSGGWGTEAFF.

DNA of the CDR3: TGTGCCAGCAGTCCCGACCAGGGGTACGAGCAGTACTTC. Translation gives CASSPDQGYEQYF. V usage is TRBV28 and J usage is TRBJ2-7; perhaps TRBD1 as D (6 bases). There are 13 residues in the CDR3. Per the germline V gene, CDR1 is MDHEN and CDR2 is SYDVKM. The germline V and J ends were trimmed by 5 bases and 4 bases, with 12 bases remaining between them.

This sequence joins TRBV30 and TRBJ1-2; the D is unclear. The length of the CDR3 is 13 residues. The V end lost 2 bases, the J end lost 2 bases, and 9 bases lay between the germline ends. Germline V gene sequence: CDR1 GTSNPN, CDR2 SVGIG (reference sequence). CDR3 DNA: TGTGCCTGGAGTTTCGCCAGGAACTATGGCTACACCTTC. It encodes CAWSFARNYGYTF.

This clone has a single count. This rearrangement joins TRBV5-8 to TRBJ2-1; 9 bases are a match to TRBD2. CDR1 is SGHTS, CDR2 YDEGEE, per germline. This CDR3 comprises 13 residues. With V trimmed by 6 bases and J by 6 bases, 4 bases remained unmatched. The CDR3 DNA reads TGTGCCAGCAACCAGCGGGGGGCCAATGAGCAGTTCTTC. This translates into CASNQRGANEQFF.

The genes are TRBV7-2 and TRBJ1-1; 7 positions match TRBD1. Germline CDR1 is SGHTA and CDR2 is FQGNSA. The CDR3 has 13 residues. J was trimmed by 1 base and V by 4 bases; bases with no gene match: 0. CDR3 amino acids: CASSYRGNTEAFF. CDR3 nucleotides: TGTGCCAGCAGCTACAGGGGGAACACTGAAGCTTTCTTT. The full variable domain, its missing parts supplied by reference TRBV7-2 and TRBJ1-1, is GAGVSQSPSNKVTEKGKDVELRCDPISGHTALYWYRQSLGQGLEFLIYFQGNSAPDKSGLPSDRFSAERTGGSVSTLTIQRTQQEDSAVYLCASSYRGNTEAFFGQGTRLTVV.

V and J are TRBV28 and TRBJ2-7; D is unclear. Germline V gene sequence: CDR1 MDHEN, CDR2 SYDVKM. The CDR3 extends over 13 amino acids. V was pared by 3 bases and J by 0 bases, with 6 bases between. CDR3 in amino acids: CASSLDSSYEQYF. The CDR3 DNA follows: TGTGCCAGCAGTTTGGATAGCTCCTACGAGCAGTACTTC. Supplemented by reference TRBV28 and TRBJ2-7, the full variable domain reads DVKVTQSSRYLVKRTGEKVFLECVQDMDHENMFWYRQDPGLGLRLIYFSYDVKMKEKGDIPEGYSVSREKKERFSLILESASTNQTSMYLCASSLDSSYEQYFGPGTRLTVT.

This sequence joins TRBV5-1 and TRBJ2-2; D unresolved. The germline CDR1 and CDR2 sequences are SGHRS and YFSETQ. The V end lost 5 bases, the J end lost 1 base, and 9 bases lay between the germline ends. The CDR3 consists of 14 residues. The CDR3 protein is CASRLTLNTGELFF. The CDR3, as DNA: TGCGCCAGCAGGCTGACCTTGAACACCGGGGAGCTGTTTTTT.

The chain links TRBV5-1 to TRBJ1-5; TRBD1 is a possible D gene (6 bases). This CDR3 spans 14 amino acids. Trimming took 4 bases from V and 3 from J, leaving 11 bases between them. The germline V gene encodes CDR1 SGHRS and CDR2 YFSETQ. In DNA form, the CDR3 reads TGCGCCAGCAGCGGCGGACAGCCCAATCAGCCCCAGCATTTT. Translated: CASSGGQPNQPQHF.

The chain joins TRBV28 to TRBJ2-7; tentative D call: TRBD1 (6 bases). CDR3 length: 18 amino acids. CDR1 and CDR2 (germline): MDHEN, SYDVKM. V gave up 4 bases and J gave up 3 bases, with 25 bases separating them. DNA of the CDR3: TGTGCCAGCAGTTGGAAATTAAACAGGGCCGAGGGGCTCTACGAGCAGTACTTC. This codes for CASSWKLNRAEGLYEQYF.

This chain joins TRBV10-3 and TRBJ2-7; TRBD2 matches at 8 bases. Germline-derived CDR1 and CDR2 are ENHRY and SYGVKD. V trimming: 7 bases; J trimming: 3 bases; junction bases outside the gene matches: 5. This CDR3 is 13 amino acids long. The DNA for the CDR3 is TGTGCCATCAAGTCGGGACTAGACTACGAGCAGTACTTC. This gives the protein CAIKSGLDYEQYF.